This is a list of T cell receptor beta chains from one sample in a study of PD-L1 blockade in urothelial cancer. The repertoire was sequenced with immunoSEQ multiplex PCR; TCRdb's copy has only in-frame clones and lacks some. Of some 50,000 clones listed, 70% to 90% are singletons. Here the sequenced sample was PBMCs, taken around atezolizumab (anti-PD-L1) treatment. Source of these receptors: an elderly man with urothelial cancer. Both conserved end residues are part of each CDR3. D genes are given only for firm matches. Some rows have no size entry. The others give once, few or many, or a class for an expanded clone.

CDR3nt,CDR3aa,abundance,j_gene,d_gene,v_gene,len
TGTGCCACCAGCACCCAAAGTAGCACGTACAATGAGCAGTTCTTC,CATSTQSSTYNEQFF,NA,TRBJ2-1,NA,TRBV15,15
TGTGCCATTACGAACAGGCTAGCGAACACCGGGGAGCTGTTTTTT,CAITNRLANTGELFF,NA,TRBJ2-2,NA,TRBV28,15
TGCGCCAGCAGCTTGCGGGGGGGTAGGGATCAGCCCCAGCATTTT,CASSLRGGRDQPQHF,few,TRBJ1-5,NA,TRBV5-1,15
TGTGCCACCAAGGGGACTAGCACAGATACGCAGTATTTT,CATKGTSTDTQYF,NA,TRBJ2-3,NA,TRBV15,13
TGCGCCAGCAGTGAGTCCGGACGACAGGGGGCTCCCGGGGAGCTGTTTTTT,CASSESGRQGAPGELFF,NA,TRBJ2-2,TRBD1,TRBV10-1,17
TGTGCCAGCAGTGACGGACAGGGGATCAATCAGCCCCAGCATTTT,CASSDGQGINQPQHF,NA,TRBJ1-5,TRBD1,TRBV2,15
TGTGCCAGCAACATGGCGGGAGAATGGTCCTACGAGCAGTACTTC,CASNMAGEWSYEQYF,NA,TRBJ2-7,TRBD2,TRBV28,15
TGTGCCTGGGACAGGGGGCAAGAGACCCAGTACTTC,CAWDRGQETQYF,NA,TRBJ2-5,TRBD1,TRBV30,12
TGTGCCAGCAGTCTCCGCCGGGATCACCAGTACTTC,CASSLRRDHQYF,NA,TRBJ2-5,NA,TRBV28,12
TGTGCCAGTAAGCCACGAGAGTTAAACATTCAGTACTTC,CASKPRELNIQYF,once,TRBJ2-4,NA,TRBV19,13
TGTGCCAGCAGCTTAGGGTTAGAAGAGCAGTACTTC,CASSLGLEEQYF,NA,TRBJ2-7,NA,TRBV7-8,12
TGTGCCAGCAGCTTATCGGGACAGGGAAGCTACGAGCAGTACTTC,CASSLSGQGSYEQYF,once,TRBJ2-7,TRBD1,TRBV11-3,15
TGTGCCAGCAGCCCCACTTCTAGCGGGAATTACGAGCAGTACTTC,CASSPTSSGNYEQYF,NA,TRBJ2-7,TRBD2,TRBV5-4,15
TGTGCCAGCAGCTTCCCCAGACAGGGGGCCTCCTACGAGCAGTACTTC,CASSFPRQGASYEQYF,NA,TRBJ2-7,TRBD1,TRBV7-9,16
TGTGCCAGCAGTCAACAGGGTATTGGAGAGACCCAGTACTTC,CASSQQGIGETQYF,NA,TRBJ2-5,NA,TRBV28,14
TGTGCCAGCACCCCCGGTGTAGAGGATACGCAGTATTTT,CASTPGVEDTQYF,NA,TRBJ2-3,NA,TRBV28,13
TGTGCCAGCTCACCACCGGGGACAGGGACGGTAGCTAACTATGGCTACACCTTC,CASSPPGTGTVANYGYTF,NA,TRBJ1-2,TRBD1,TRBV18,18
TGTGCCAGCAGCCTTCGAGCGGGGCCTCAAGAGACCCAGTACTTC,CASSLRAGPQETQYF,NA,TRBJ2-5,TRBD2,TRBV7-7,15
TGTGCCAGCACCACTCATACTAGCGGGAGTTTTAATGAGCAGTTCTTC,CASTTHTSGSFNEQFF,NA,TRBJ2-1,TRBD2,TRBV7-2,16
TGCGCCAGCAGCTTGGCCGCGGGGGGCACCGGGGAGCTGTTTTTT,CASSLAAGGTGELFF,NA,TRBJ2-2,TRBD2,TRBV5-1,15
TGTGCCAGCAGCCCAGCCGGGTCCTCTGGAAACACCATATATTTT,CASSPAGSSGNTIYF,NA,TRBJ1-3,NA,TRBV5-4,15
TGTGCCAGTAGTCTCGGGACAGTGGAGACCCAGTACTTC,CASSLGTVETQYF,NA,TRBJ2-5,TRBD1,TRBV19,13
TGTGCCAGTCGCCCTCGGGGGGGGGTTAACTATGGCTACACCTTC,CASRPRGGVNYGYTF,NA,TRBJ1-2,NA,TRBV19,15
TGTGCCAGCTCACCAATGGAGGATCAGCCCCAGCATTTT,CASSPMEDQPQHF,NA,TRBJ1-5,NA,TRBV18,13
TGTGCCAGCAGCTTAGGGGGACAGGGAGGAGAGACCCAGTACTTC,CASSLGGQGGETQYF,NA,TRBJ2-5,TRBD1,TRBV7-9,15
TGTGCCAGCAGTTCTAGAGCGGGAGGGCCTTACGAGCAGTACTTC,CASSSRAGGPYEQYF,NA,TRBJ2-7,TRBD2,TRBV27,15
TGTGCCAGCACCCGAAAAACAGGGGTCAATGAGCAGTTCTTC,CASTRKTGVNEQFF,NA,TRBJ2-1,NA,TRBV21-1,14
TGTGCCAGCACCCCGGGACAGGGGCATGCTCTTGGGGATGAGCAGTTCTTC,CASTPGQGHALGDEQFF,NA,TRBJ2-1,TRBD1,TRBV28,17
TGTGCCAGTAGTATCCAGTTTGCTAACTATGGCTACACCTTC,CASSIQFANYGYTF,NA,TRBJ1-2,NA,TRBV19,14
TGTGCCAGCAGCTTTAGTTCCCAAGAGACCCAGTACTTC,CASSFSSQETQYF,few,TRBJ2-5,NA,TRBV7-7,13
TGTGCCAGCAGTGAAGCGCTCCCCAGAACTAATGAAAAACTGTTTTTT,CASSEALPRTNEKLFF,NA,TRBJ1-4,NA,TRBV6-1,16
TGTGCCAGCAGTACCGGGACTTCTTACACCGGGGAGCTGTTTTTT,CASSTGTSYTGELFF,NA,TRBJ2-2,NA,TRBV5-4,15
TGTGCCTGGAAAGGGACAGAGAACACTGAAGCTTTCTTT,CAWKGTENTEAFF,NA,TRBJ1-1,TRBD1,TRBV30,13
TGTGCCAGCAGCTTAGGAAAAGGGACAGGGGGCTGGGTGACTGAAGCTTTCTTT,CASSLGKGTGGWVTEAFF,NA,TRBJ1-1,TRBD1,TRBV7-6,18
TGCGCCAGCAGCTCCTGGCCAGGCCAAGAGACCCAGTACTTC,CASSSWPGQETQYF,NA,TRBJ2-5,NA,TRBV5-1,14
TGCGCCAGCAAGCGGGACAGGTTGTACAATGAGCAGTTCTTC,CASKRDRLYNEQFF,NA,TRBJ2-1,NA,TRBV5-1,14
TGCGCCAGCAGTGACCTGGGGGGGTCGACGAATGAGCAGTTCTTC,CASSDLGGSTNEQFF,few,TRBJ2-1,TRBD2,TRBV10-1,15